These 31 T cell receptor beta chains were all obtained from the same sample, sequenced in a study of Tregs in tolerant kidney transplant recipients. Generated by immunoSEQ multiplex PCR, the TCRdb table keeps only in-frame clones and is missing some. The table shows 110,000 or so clones, with around nine tenths occurring only once. Sequenced input: CD4+ T cells from blood. These receptor sequences come from a human donor in good health.

Only one count was recorded for this clone. This rearrangement joins TRBV5-1 to TRBJ1-1; unclear D gene. CDR1 SGHRS and CDR2 YFSETQ come from the germline V gene. V gave up 1 base and J gave up 1 base, with 8 bases separating them. The CDR3 sequence is 14 residues long. The CDR3: CASSLNVGNTEAFF. As DNA, the CDR3 is TGCGCCAGCAGCTTGAATGTGGGGAACACTGAAGCTTTCTTT.

The J gene is TRBJ1-6, the V gene TRBV19; D unclear. The CDR3 runs to 17 residues. The V gene lost 5 bases and the J gene lost 0 bases, with 14 bases spanning the gap. From germline, CDR1 is LNHDA and CDR2 SQIVND (reference sequence). This CDR3 reads CASSLLNGGSYNSPLHF. As DNA, the CDR3 is TGTGCCAGTAGTCTCCTCAATGGTGGCTCCTATAATTCACCCCTCCACTTT.

The chain joins TRBV6-5 to TRBJ1-1; TRBD1 matches at 7 bases. CDR1 and CDR2 (germline): MNHEY, SVGAGI. This CDR3 contains 14 residues. V gave up 6 bases and J gave up 5 bases; unmatched junction bases: 9. CDR3 in DNA: TGTGCCAGCAGCTATTTACAGGGGAGGACTGAAGCTTTCTTT. Amino acid sequence: CASSYLQGRTEAFF.

The V and J genes are TRBV6-5 and TRBJ2-1, with 10 bases aligning to TRBD1. Trimming at V came to 5 bases and at J to 8 bases, leaving 9 bases not matched to a gene. Germline loops: CDR1 MNHEY, CDR2 SVGAGI. This CDR3 has 15 residues. The CDR3 spells CASSTDRGRWDEQFF. Here the CDR3 DNA reads TGTGCCAGCAGTACAGACAGGGGGCGCTGGGATGAGCAGTTCTTC.

The chain employs TRBV21-1 and TRBJ1-4. TRBV21-1 is an annotated pseudogene. CDR3 length: 17 residues. DNA of the CDR3: TGTGCCAGCAGCAAAAGTCGAAGGGGGGCAACTAATGAAAAACTGTTTTTT. It specifies CASSKSRRGATNEKLFF.

The rearrangement joins TRBV10-3 to TRBJ1-4; D call uncertain. The V end was cut by 6 bases, the J end by 4 bases, with 6 bases between. CDR3 length: 12 residues. Germline values: CDR1 ENHRY, CDR2 SYGVKD. CDR3 sequence: CAIRDNNEKLFF. The CDR3 DNA follows: TGTGCCATCAGAGACAATAATGAAAAACTGTTTTTT.

The chain links TRBV7-9 to TRBJ1-2; 7 nucleotides align to TRBD1. The CDR3 length is 14 residues. The V gene's germline CDR1 is SEHNR and CDR2 FQNEAQ (reference sequence). The V segment lost 5 bases and the J segment 4 bases; nucleotides outside the gene matches: 7. The CDR3 bases are TGTGCCAGCAGCACCACAGGGGCACGCTATGGCTACACCTTC. This gives the protein CASSTTGARYGYTF.

This rearrangement joins TRBV5-1 to TRBJ2-3; 11 bases are a match to TRBD2. Germline-derived CDR1 and CDR2 are SGHRS and YFSETQ. V trimming: 0 bases; J trimming: 6 bases; junction bases outside the gene matches: 6. The CDR3 is 16 amino acids. CDR3 protein: CASSLDVAGGGDTQYF. As DNA, the CDR3 is TGCGCCAGCAGCTTGGACGTAGCGGGAGGGGGGGATACGCAGTATTTT. The whole variable domain, remainder taken from reference TRBV5-1 and TRBJ2-3, is KAGVTQTPRYLIKTRGQQVTLSCSPISGHRSVSWYQQTPGQGLQFLFEYFSETQRNKGNFPGRFSGRQFSNSRSEMNVSTLELGDSALYLCASSLDVAGGGDTQYFGPGTRLTVL.

The chain employs TRBV4-1 and TRBJ2-1, with 9 positions matching TRBD2. J gave up 12 bases and V 0 bases, and 12 bases lay outside the gene matches. The CDR3 extends over 16 amino acids. Germline V gives CDR1 MGHRA, CDR2 YSYEKL. The CDR3 bases are TGCGCCAGCAGCCAAGATCAGGCGGGAGGGCCCTGGCCGCAGTTCTTC. Amino acid sequence: CASSQDQAGGPWPQFF.

The DNA of the CDR3 is TGTGCCAGTAGTATAGGGATGCGAACTGGGGCCAACGTCCTGACTTTC. Translation: CASSIGMRTGANVLTF. The rearrangement joins TRBV19 to TRBJ2-6; D not resolved. Trimming removed 1 base from V and 2 bases from J, with 9 bases in between. The CDR3 runs to 16 residues. Germline-derived CDR1 and CDR2 are LNHDA and SQIVND (reference sequence).

The chain couples TRBV5-4 to TRBJ2-2, with D tentatively TRBD1 or TRBD2 (5 bases each). The CDR3 is made up of 15 amino acids. Trimming shortened V by 4 bases and J by 6 bases, and 16 bases separated the two germline ends. Germline V gives CDR1 SGHNT, CDR2 YYREEE (reference sequence). In nucleotides, the CDR3 is TGTGCCAGCAGCCCACCTCAGGGAGTCGCCGGGGAGCTGTTTTTT. This translates into CASSPPQGVAGELFF.

The gene calls are TRBV7-9 and TRBJ1-2; tentatively, D is TRBD1 (5 bases). V was clipped by 3 bases and J by 8 bases, with 19 bases between them. CDR3 size: 15 residues. The germline CDR1 and CDR2 sequences are SEHNR and FQNEAQ (reference sequence). The DNA for the CDR3 is TGTGCCAGCAGCTTTGAGAAGGGGACGCATCGAGGCTACACCTTC. Protein sequence: CASSFEKGTHRGYTF.

The chain joins TRBV18 to TRBJ2-3; TRBD2 matches at 9 bases. The CDR3 runs to 17 residues. CDR1 and CDR2 (germline): KGHSH, LQKENI. V was clipped by 2 bases and J by 2 bases; unmatched bases: 8. The CDR3 region has the DNA TGTGCCAGCTCACCATGGGAGGGACTAGCCGACACAGATACGCAGTATTTT. Protein: CASSPWEGLADTDTQYF.

The genes are TRBV5-1 and TRBJ2-1, with 8 bases matching TRBD1. This CDR3 contains 17 residues. Germline loops: CDR1 SGHRS, CDR2 YFSETQ. V was pared by 3 bases and J by 9 bases, with 17 bases of the junction left unmatched. DNA for the CDR3: TGCGCCAGCAGCTCCCAGGGGGCAGGGAGGTTATTAGGTGAGCAGTTCTTC. Protein: CASSSQGAGRLLGEQFF.

The gene calls are TRBV6-1 and TRBJ2-5, with a weak D call TRBD1 (6 bases). Per the germline V gene, CDR1 is MNHNS and CDR2 is SASEGT. Trimming shortened V by 7 bases and J by 5 bases, and 14 bases separated the two germline ends. This CDR3 spans 13 amino acids. Here the CDR3 DNA reads TGTGCCAGCACCCTTACAGGGTGGGAGACCCAGTACTTC. It codes for CASTLTGWETQYF.

This clone turned up a few times. This chain connects TRBV4-1 to TRBJ1-5; the D is unclear. Germline V lookup: CDR1 MGHRA, CDR2 YSYEKL. The CDR3 sequence is 16 residues long. V was pared by 1 base and J by 2 bases, with 12 bases between. The CDR3 DNA follows: TGCGCCAGCAGCCAAGGTAGGGTATTCGGCAATCAGCCCCAGCATTTT. Its translation is CASSQGRVFGNQPQHF.

The gene calls are TRBV6-5 and TRBJ1-1; D perhaps matches TRBD1 (6 bases). The germline CDR1 and CDR2 sequences are MNHEY and SVGAGI. The CDR3 is 12 residues long. V was trimmed by 0 bases and J by 11 bases, leaving 10 bases between them. As DNA, the CDR3 is TGTGCCAGCAGTTACTCGGGGGGGGGCGCTTTCTTT. This translates into CASSYSGGGAFF.

The chain has TRBV2 and TRBJ2-5; D ambiguous. The germline V gene encodes CDR1 SNHLY and CDR2 FYNNEI. V was shortened by 7 bases and J by 6 bases, with 21 bases between the two germline ends. The CDR3 loop spans 15 amino acids. CDR3 nucleotide sequence: TGTGCCAGCACCGAGGAAACCCGGGCAGGAAAGACCCAGTACTTC. The encoded protein is CASTEETRAGKTQYF.

The chain joins TRBV5-5 to TRBJ2-2; D not certain. Deletions cut 3 bases from V and 6 bases from J, with 6 bases between. Germline values: CDR1 SGHKS, CDR2 YYEKEE (reference sequence). The CDR3 is 12 amino acids. This CDR3 reads CASSSVAGELFF. As DNA, the CDR3 is TGTGCCAGCAGCTCGGTGGCCGGGGAGCTGTTTTTT.

The chain couples TRBV11-3 to TRBJ2-3; D is perhaps TRBD1 or TRBD2 (5 bases each). This CDR3 contains 14 residues. The germline V gene encodes CDR1 SGHNT and CDR2 YENEEA. V lost 4 bases to trimming and J lost 3 bases, with 11 bases between them. The CDR3 protein is CASSSSGLTDTQYF. CDR3 coding DNA: TGTGCCAGCAGCTCCTCGGGGCTGACAGATACGCAGTATTTT.

J is TRBJ2-7 and V is TRBV6-1, with a weak D call TRBD2 (6 bases). The ends were cut back, 3 bases at V and 6 bases at J, with 21 bases in the middle. The CDR3 covers 16 residues. Germline CDR1 MNHNS, CDR2 SASEGT. CDR3 coding DNA: TGTGCCAGCAGTGACAATAGCGGAGGGGTCTCACGCGAGCAGTACTTC. Translation: CASSDNSGGVSREQYF.

This clone was observed once. This sequence joins TRBV18 and TRBJ2-3, with a possible D match to TRBD2 (6 bases). Germline CDR1 KGHSH, CDR2 LQKENI. This CDR3 region has 13 residues. Trimming left V 1 base short and J 4 bases short, with 6 bases between. CDR3 region: CASSPQRADTQYF. The DNA of the CDR3 is TGTGCCAGCTCACCACAGCGGGCAGATACGCAGTATTTT.

This sequence joins TRBV4-1 and TRBJ2-5; D perhaps matches TRBD2 (5 bases). The germline V and J ends were trimmed by 4 bases and 10 bases, with 13 bases remaining between them. Looked up from germline, CDR1 is MGHRA and CDR2 is YSYEKL. The CDR3 runs to 12 residues. CDR3 nucleotide sequence: TGCGCCAGCAGCCTCCCCCTGGGGAGCCAGTACTTC. Translated, it gives CASSLPLGSQYF.

The chain is built from TRBV29-1 and TRBJ2-6; D unclear. Germline lookup yields CDR1 SQVTM and CDR2 ANQGSEA. V lost 1 base to trimming and J lost 0 bases, with 10 bases between them. The CDR3 length is 16 residues. CDR3 residues: CSVEAVGSSGANVLTF. DNA of the CDR3: TGCAGCGTTGAAGCGGTGGGAAGCTCTGGGGCCAACGTCCTGACTTTC.

This clone appeared a single time. The chain is built from TRBV18 and TRBJ2-1, with no clear D. This CDR3 is 16 amino acids long. CDR1 is KGHSH and CDR2 is LQKENI in the germline V gene. With 4 bases removed from V and 0 bases from J, the gap between germline ends came to 13 bases. The CDR3 DNA reads TGTGCCAGCTCACTTGGCACTTCGAGCTCCTACAATGAGCAGTTCTTC. This gives the protein CASSLGTSSSYNEQFF.

The chain is built from TRBV30 and TRBJ2-7; TRBD1 might be the D (5 bases). The ends were cut back, 2 bases at V and 10 bases at J, with 12 bases in the middle. The germline gives CDR1 GTSNPN, CDR2 SVGIG (reference sequence). The CDR3 contains 11 residues. The CDR3 bases are TGTGCCTGGAGTAGGCAGGGCCCCCAGTACTTC. This codes for CAWSRQGPQYF.

The V gene is TRBV27, the J gene TRBJ1-1, with 9 bases matching TRBD1. The germline V gene encodes CDR1 MNHEY and CDR2 SMNVEV (reference sequence). The V gene end was trimmed by 5 bases and the J gene end by 5 bases; junction bases not matched to a gene: 6. The CDR3 consists of 14 residues. The CDR3 nucleotides are TGTGCCAGCAGTAGGGACAGGGCACGGACTGAAGCTTTCTTT. Encoded protein: CASSRDRARTEAFF.

J is TRBJ2-5 and V is TRBV7-9, with no clear D. Trimming removed 5 bases at V and 2 bases at J, with 12 bases between. CDR1 is SEHNR and CDR2 is FQNEAQ in the germline V gene (reference sequence). The length of the CDR3 is 14 residues. The CDR3 sequence: CASSPNKGQETQYF. The DNA for the CDR3 is TGTGCCAGCAGCCCCAATAAAGGGCAAGAGACCCAGTACTTC.

The V call is TRBV6-5, the J call TRBJ2-2; possibly TRBD1 for D (6 bases). Germline loops: CDR1 MNHEY, CDR2 SVGAGI. V lost 5 bases and J 2 bases, leaving 12 bases between the germline ends. CDR3 length: 15 residues. In DNA form, the CDR3 reads TGTGCCAGCAGTGTTCAGGGGCCTAACACCGGGGAGCTGTTTTTT. Translated: CASSVQGPNTGELFF.

V is TRBV6-1 and J is TRBJ1-1, with D possibly being TRBD1 (6 bases). Germline loops: CDR1 MNHNS, CDR2 SASEGT. Trimming removed 6 bases from V and 3 bases from J, with 11 bases in between. The CDR3 totals 13 residues. DNA of the CDR3: TGTGCCAGCAGGCCAGGGGAGGACACTGAAGCTTTCTTT. Residues: CASRPGEDTEAFF.

The chain links TRBV30 to TRBJ1-3, with 8 nucleotides matching TRBD1. After removal of 5 bases from V and 2 bases from J, the junction contained 2 bases not matched to a gene. Germline V gene lookup returns CDR1 GTSNPN and CDR2 SVGIG (reference sequence). The CDR3 runs 13 residues. CDR3 DNA: TGTGCCTGGGCGACAGGGGCTGGAAACACCATATATTTT. Its protein product is CAWATGAGNTIYF.